This section outlines one TCR beta chain sequence together with its context. The target antigen is unknown. Germline CDR1 and CDR2: SGHDN and FVKESK. Deletions cut 1 base from V and 0 bases from J, with 7 bases between. This CDR3 is built from 15 residues. The data are from a study of cytomegalovirus exposure and HLA in healthy donors. Study-wide results and limits: In a later analysis, the majority of CMV-associated beta chains seemingly showed HLA restriction. When presence/absence was analysed, sequencing depth was taken to be roughly uniform across donors.

This PCR relied on a set of 60 Vbeta primers and 13 Jbeta primers. Sequenced by immunoSEQ multiplex PCR; TCRdb stores in-frame clones only, minus some. The listing records about 200,000 clones. This chain joins TRBV14 and TRBJ1-3; no clear D gene. Sequencing input: PBMCs. The sequence was obtained from a woman in her twenties or thirties in good health and CMV-seropositive. The CDR3: CASSQGRSSGNTIYF. In nucleotides, the CDR3 is TGTGCCAGCAGCCAAGGTCGGAGCTCTGGAAACACCATATATTTT.